A single sample gave rise to the 15 T cell receptor beta chains below, sequenced in a study of T cells in Graves' hyperthyroidism and ophthalmopathy. TCR beta CDR3 regions were amplified from RNA. HTBI primers drove first-round RT-PCR of the TCR CDR3. TCRdb used MiXCR to reprocess the multiplex PCR reads, holding one entry per CDR3 protein. The table lists 450,000 to 550,000 distinct CDR3 sequences, around 22% of them singletons. The sequencing input was blood. All receptors come from a woman aged 30 to 39 with Graves' ophthalmopathy.

This clonotype has a count of ten or more. A much larger clone lies one base from this, so it may be a read error. V and J are TRBV7-9 and TRBJ2-7; TRBD1 might be the D (6 bases). Trimming shortened V by 3 bases and J by 3 bases, and 9 bases separated the two germline ends. Germline CDR1 reads SEHNR; CDR2 reads FQNEAQ (reference sequence). The CDR3 loop spans 13 amino acids. CDR3 in amino acids: CASSFGQFYEQYF. As DNA, the CDR3 is TGTGCCAGCAGCTTCGGACAGTTCTACGAGCAGTACTTC.

A single count supports this clonotype. The junction shows a germline mismatch at one end, possibly a read error. The rearrangement joins TRBV3-1 to TRBJ2-7; 11 bases fit TRBD2. In germline, CDR1 is LGHDT, CDR2 YNNKEL (reference sequence). CDR3 length: 14 amino acids. CDR3 residues: CASSLAGGHYEHYF. CDR3 in DNA: TGTGCCAGCAGCCTAGCGGGGGGGCACTACGAGCACTACTTC.

This clonotype occurred a few times. The CDR3 DNA follows: TGTGCCAGCAGTGAATATGGCGGAAGGGGGACTGAAGCTTTCTTT. Translating gives CASSEYGGRGTEAFF. The chain has TRBV6-1 and TRBJ1-1; a possible D gene is TRBD1 (6 bases). Per germline, CDR1 MNHNS and CDR2 SASEGT. V lost 2 bases and J 5 bases, leaving 15 bases between the germline ends. The CDR3 has 15 residues.

A few counts support this clonotype. The chain combines TRBV18 with TRBJ1-1; possibly TRBD1 for D (5 bases). The V end was cut by 2 bases, the J end by 7 bases, with 20 bases between. CDR1 is KGHSH, CDR2 LQKENI, per germline. CDR3 length: 16 amino acids. In DNA, the CDR3 is TGTGCCAGCTCACCAGACGCGAAGGGGCCCCGCGGTGAAGCTTTCTTT. Protein sequence: CASSPDAKGPRGEAFF. Full variable domain (missing parts from reference TRBV18 and TRBJ1-1): NAGVMQNPRHLVRRRGQEARLRCSPMKGHSHVYWYRQLPEEGLKFMVYLQKENIIDESGMPKERFSAEFPKEGPSILRIQQVVRGDSAAYFCASSPDAKGPRGEAFFGQGTRLTVV.

This clonotype was observed a few times. The V and J genes are TRBV6-1 and TRBJ2-7, with 7 positions matching TRBD2. The junction had 5 bases not matched to a gene; V was cut back by 4 bases and J by 2 bases. The CDR3 extends over 14 amino acids. The germline CDR1 and CDR2 sequences are MNHNS and SASEGT. The CDR3 spells CASSGTRNTYEQYF. In nucleotides, the CDR3 is TGTGCCAGCAGTGGGACTAGGAACACCTACGAGCAGTACTTC.

This clonotype was picked up many times. The chain recombines TRBV5-1 with TRBJ2-2; D remains unclear. Germline V gene sequence: CDR1 SGHRS, CDR2 YFSETQ. V gave up 3 bases and J gave up 0 bases, with 6 bases separating them. There are 14 residues in the CDR3. The CDR3, as DNA: TGCGCCAGCAGCTGGGTCACGAACACCGGGGAGCTGTTTTTT. This translates into CASSWVTNTGELFF.

This chain links TRBV6-5 with TRBJ2-7; D unclear. CDR1 is MNHEY, CDR2 SVGAGI, per germline. The CDR3 has 16 amino acids. V was pared by 0 bases and J by 0 bases, with 12 bases between. The CDR3 DNA follows: TGTGCCAGCAGTTACTCACATACGGCGAGCTCCTACGAGCAGTACTTC. It specifies CASSYSHTASSYEQYF.

This clonotype was counted ten times or more. The V and J genes are TRBV5-1 and TRBJ2-7; possible D gene TRBD1, 6 bases. V lost 2 bases and J 5 bases, leaving 11 bases between the germline ends. This CDR3 is 13 amino acids long. CDR1 and CDR2 from the germline V gene are SGHRS and YFSETQ. CDR3 sequence (DNA): TGCGCCAGCAGCTTCAGGGGAATGGACGAGCAGTACTTC. This encodes CASSFRGMDEQYF.

Concerning this clonotype itself: Given a much more abundant clone one base away, this may be a read error. The gene calls are TRBV7-2 and TRBJ1-1, with a tentative D call TRBD1 (6 bases). The CDR3 sequence is 15 residues long. Germline CDR1 reads SGHTA; CDR2 reads FQGNSA. The CDR3 nucleotides read TGTGCCAGCAGCTCTAAACGGGGGGACAACACTGAAGCTTGCTTT. This sequence encodes CASSSKRGDNTEACF.

This clonotype was detected ten times or more. The J gene is TRBJ1-1, the V gene TRBV6-5; D ambiguous. CDR1 is MNHEY, CDR2 SVGAGI, per germline. The CDR3 runs 15 residues. Trimming took off 0 bases at V and 1 base at J, with 9 bases between the two ends. CDR3 sequence (DNA): TGTGCCAGCAGTTACTCGAGTCGGCAGAACACTGAAGCTTTCTTT. Amino acids: CASSYSSRQNTEAFF.

This chain uses TRBV12-3 or TRBV12-4 with TRBJ2-3; D is ambiguous. Trimming removed 1 base at V and 2 bases at J, with 10 bases between. This CDR3 spans 15 amino acids. The CDR3 DNA reads as TGTGCCAGCAGTTTAGGCGCCCACGTCACAGATACGCAGTATTTT. It is translated as CASSLGAHVTDTQYF.

This clonotype appeared many times. This chain joins TRBV6-5 and TRBJ2-5, with 7 bases matching TRBD2. This CDR3 contains 16 residues. CDR1 and CDR2 from the germline V gene are MNHEY and SVGAGI. J lost 5 bases, V lost 3 bases, and 12 bases had no gene match. The CDR3 DNA is TGTGCCAGCAGTTATACGAGCGAGGGACTAAGCGAGACCCAGTACTTC. The encoded protein is CASSYTSEGLSETQYF.

The chain carries TRBV6-1 and TRBJ2-7, with unresolved D. The CDR3 covers 13 residues. V was cut by 8 bases and J by 0 bases, with 11 bases left in between. Per germline, CDR1 MNHNS and CDR2 SASEGT. The CDR3 region has the DNA TGTGCCAGCCAAGGGATAGACTCCTACGAGCAGTACTTC. Amino acid sequence: CASQGIDSYEQYF.

The chain joins TRBV24-1 to TRBJ1-5; possible D gene TRBD1, 5 bases. The germline CDR1 and CDR2 sequences are KGHDR and SFDVKD. Between the trimmed V and J ends, which lost 7 bases and 3 bases, there was a span of 12 bases. CDR3 length: 14 residues. DNA of the CDR3: TGTGCCACCAGCGAGACAGTAAACAATCAGCCCCAGCATTTT. Its protein product is CATSETVNNQPQHF.

This clonotype was recorded at least ten times. V and J are TRBV27 and TRBJ2-5; D may be TRBD2 (6 bases). Between the trimmed V and J ends, which lost 6 bases and 1 base, there was a span of 15 bases. Germline CDR1 reads MNHEY; CDR2 reads SMNVEV (reference sequence). CDR3 length: 15 residues. CDR3 DNA: TGTGCCAGCAGCCGTAATGGGGGGACCCAAGAGACCCAGTACTTC. Translating gives CASSRNGGTQETQYF.